This T cell receptor (beta chain) was documented in a study of shared clonotypes between healthy human individuals. For the study at large: Serving as donors were two women and a few men, whose ages spanned 18 to 49.

All donors qualified as healthy HIV-negative adults and had experienced no recent acute infections or vaccinations. CCR7-negative CD45RA+ TemRA cells were combined with CD45RO+ cells to form CD8 memory. Germline V gene sequence: CDR1 MNHNY, CDR2 SVGAGI (reference sequence). There are 13 residues in the CDR3. Trimming took off 8 bases at V and 4 bases at J, with 14 bases between the two ends. Generated by immunoSEQ multiplex PCR, the TCRdb table keeps only in-frame clones and is missing some. This sample yields over 75,000 clones, of which 60% to 75% are seen a single time; approximately 53% belongs to the top ten.

The chain has TRBV6-6 and TRBJ1-1, with D possibly matching TRBD1 (5 bases). This receptor was taken from a young man in good health. The sample consisted of memory CD8+ T cells sorted from blood. As to subset: CD45RO+ cells pooled with CCR7-negative TemRA cells. CDR3 amino acids: CASQGQSITEAFF. DNA of the CDR3: TGTGCCAGCCAGGGTCAATCCATCACTGAAGCTTTCTTT.